One sample yielded the 20 T cell receptor beta chains listed below, sequenced in a study of T cell changes during pregnancy in multiple sclerosis. Here immunoSEQ multiplex PCR was the method, and the copy in TCRdb shows in-frame clones only, minus some. The table records 33,000 or so clones, about 92% of them present only once. The sample here was CD4+ T cells from peripheral blood mononuclear cells, taken in the third trimester of pregnancy. These receptors were taken from a female donor in good health, enrolled as a control in a pregnancy study.

The V call is TRBV10-3, the J call TRBJ2-1, with 10 bases aligning to TRBD1. Germline V gives CDR1 ENHRY, CDR2 SYGVKD. V dropped 8 bases and J dropped 1; count of bases not matched to a gene: 11. This CDR3 spans 17 amino acids. The CDR3, as DNA: TGTGCCATCGGAAGCAGGATGGGACAGGGGTCCTACAATGAGCAGTTCTTC. It codes for CAIGSRMGQGSYNEQFF.

The V call is TRBV7-9, the J call TRBJ2-3; TRBD2 agrees at 10 bases. The CDR3 spans 18 residues. Looked up from germline, CDR1 is SEHNR and CDR2 is FQNEAQ (reference sequence). V dropped 1 base and J dropped 0; count of bases not matched to a gene: 7. The CDR3 nucleotides read TGTGCCAGCAGCTTAGGCCTAGCGGGGGCGTCTAGCACAGATACGCAGTATTTT. Residues: CASSLGLAGASSTDTQYF.

The V call is TRBV14, the J call TRBJ1-3, with 8 bases fitting TRBD1. This CDR3 spans 15 amino acids. Germline values: CDR1 SGHDN, CDR2 FVKESK. Unmatched junction bases numbered 3, after V lost 1 base and J lost 4 bases. In nucleotides, the CDR3 is TGTGCCAGCAGCCAAGGACAGGGGAAGGGAAACACCATATATTTT. Residues: CASSQGQGKGNTIYF.

J is TRBJ1-2 and V is TRBV14, with D possibly being TRBD1 (5 bases). V was cut by 4 bases and J by 3 bases, with 15 bases left in between. The CDR3 spans 15 residues. The germline gives CDR1 SGHDN, CDR2 FVKESK. This CDR3 reads CASSRPGYPYYGYTF. In DNA form, the CDR3 reads TGTGCCAGCAGCCGACCAGGGTATCCCTACTATGGCTACACCTTC. Full variable domain (rest looked up from reference TRBV14 and TRBJ1-2): EAGVTQFPSHSVIEKGQTVTLRCDPISGHDNLYWYRRVMGKEIKFLLHFVKESKQDESGMPNNRFLAERTGGTYSTLKVQPAELEDSGVYFCASSRPGYPYYGYTFGSGTRLTVV.

The chain recombines TRBV4-3 with TRBJ2-1; maybe TRBD2 (7 bases). This CDR3 has 19 amino acids. Germline lookup yields CDR1 LGHNA and CDR2 YSLEER. Trimming stripped 1 base from V and 3 bases from J, with 22 bases between. CDR3 sequence reads: CASSQVHGTGGGLYNEQFF. For the CDR3, the DNA is TGCGCCAGCAGCCAAGTACACGGGACTGGCGGGGGCCTCTACAATGAGCAGTTCTTC.

The chain has TRBV7-2 and TRBJ1-2; the D gene is possibly TRBD1 (6 bases). V lost 5 bases, J lost 0 bases, and 16 bases lay in between. Germline CDR1 reads SGHTA; CDR2 reads FQGNSA. This CDR3 spans 16 amino acids. CDR3 DNA sequence: TGTGCCAGCAGCGGCGCCACAGGGTTAGCTAACTATGGCTACACCTTC. Its translation is CASSGATGLANYGYTF.

The chain carries TRBV6-5 and TRBJ1-3; D may be TRBD1 (5 bases). This CDR3 region has 15 residues. CDR1 and CDR2 (germline): MNHEY, SVGAGI. Trimming stripped 6 bases from V and 2 bases from J, with 14 bases between. The CDR3 region is CASSPQGGAGNTIYF. In DNA, the CDR3 is TGTGCCAGCAGCCCCCAAGGAGGGGCTGGAAACACCATATATTTT.

The chain recombines TRBV9 with TRBJ1-5; possible D gene TRBD1, 5 bases. Germline V gene lookup returns CDR1 SGDLS and CDR2 YYNGEE. The CDR3 has 16 amino acids. The V and J ends lost 0 bases and 3 bases respectively, with 13 bases between them. CDR3 region: CASSVVGGSNNQPQHF. The CDR3 nucleotides are TGTGCCAGCAGCGTAGTCGGGGGGTCAAACAATCAGCCCCAGCATTTT.

V and J are TRBV29-1 and TRBJ1-4, with D perhaps TRBD1 (5 bases). The V gene lost 6 bases and the J gene lost 4 bases, with 18 bases spanning the gap. Germline lookup yields CDR1 SQVTM and CDR2 ANQGSEA. The CDR3 is 15 residues long. This CDR3 reads CSVTGHRGRNEKLFF. Here the CDR3 DNA reads TGCAGCGTCACTGGACACCGAGGACGTAATGAAAAACTGTTTTTT.

This clone was found once. The V call is TRBV11-1, the J call TRBJ1-2; a possible D gene is TRBD1 (5 bases). Germline values: CDR1 SGHAT, CDR2 FQDESV (reference sequence). CDR3 length: 13 amino acids. Trimming shortened V by 2 bases and J by 8 bases, and 12 bases separated the two germline ends. CDR3 sequence: CASSLQGGWGYTF. The CDR3, as DNA: TGTGCCAGCAGCTTACAGGGAGGATGGGGCTACACCTTC.

The rearrangement uses TRBV7-2 and TRBJ2-3; a possible D gene is TRBD2 (5 bases). CDR3 length: 16 residues. The ends were cut back, 0 bases at V and 4 bases at J, with 14 bases in the middle. Germline-derived CDR1 and CDR2 are SGHTA and FQGNSA. CDR3 residues: CASSLALWGVADTQYF. In DNA, the CDR3 is TGTGCCAGCAGCTTAGCGCTTTGGGGAGTGGCAGATACGCAGTATTTT.

V and J are TRBV4-1 and TRBJ2-7; unclear D gene. The CDR3 length is 11 residues. Germline assignment: CDR1 MGHRA and CDR2 YSYEKL. V lost 1 base and J 5 bases, leaving 3 bases between the germline ends. Here the CDR3 DNA reads TGCGCCAGCAGCCAAGCGGACGAGCAGTACTTC. Translated, it gives CASSQADEQYF.

The chain recombines TRBV6-1 with TRBJ1-1, with D perhaps matching TRBD1 (5 bases). Germline V gives CDR1 MNHNS, CDR2 SASEGT. The CDR3 loop spans 14 amino acids. The V end lost 2 bases, the J end lost 5 bases, and 12 bases lay between the germline ends. The CDR3 reads CASSERQGGTEAFF. The CDR3 DNA follows: TGTGCCAGCAGTGAAAGGCAGGGAGGTACTGAAGCTTTCTTT.

This clone appeared once. The chain's CDR3 is CATGTNSGNTIYF. CDR3 in DNA: TGTGCCACCGGGACAAATTCTGGAAACACCATATATTTT. This chain connects TRBV10-3 to TRBJ1-3; D may be TRBD1 (6 bases). V was cut by 10 bases and J by 1 base, with 11 bases left in between. This CDR3 region has 13 residues. From germline, CDR1 is ENHRY and CDR2 SYGVKD.

This rearrangement joins TRBV5-6 to TRBJ1-3; D is perhaps TRBD1 (6 bases). This CDR3 has 16 amino acids. The germline V gene encodes CDR1 SGHDT and CDR2 YYEEEE. The V end was cut by 3 bases, the J end by 0 bases, with 13 bases between. CDR3 amino acids: CASSWGGQISGNTIYF. For the CDR3, the DNA is TGTGCCAGCAGCTGGGGGGGGCAGATCTCTGGAAACACCATATATTTT.

This chain uses TRBV7-8 with TRBJ1-1; D might be TRBD1 (5 bases). This CDR3 contains 12 residues. Trimming took off 6 bases at V and 5 bases at J, with 10 bases between the two ends. CDR1 SGHVS and CDR2 FQNEAQ come from the germline V gene. The CDR3: CASSDRRTEAFF. The CDR3 bases are TGTGCCAGCAGTGACAGAAGGACTGAAGCTTTCTTT.

This chain uses TRBV7-2 with TRBJ1-6; no definite D call. V was trimmed by 3 bases and J by 8 bases, leaving 17 bases between them. The CDR3 is 16 amino acids. CDR1 is SGHTA and CDR2 is FQGNSA in the germline V gene. CDR3 sequence reads: CASSFGAGRLYSPLHF. The DNA of the CDR3 is TGTGCCAGCAGCTTCGGCGCAGGTCGGTTGTATTCACCCCTCCACTTT.

This rearrangement joins TRBV7-3 to TRBJ2-1; perhaps TRBD2 as D (7 bases). With 4 bases removed from V and 4 bases from J, the gap between germline ends came to 17 bases. CDR1 and CDR2 from the germline V gene are SGHTA and FQGTGA. The CDR3 covers 16 residues. The CDR3 loop reads CASSSIGGAQYNEQFF. CDR3 bases: TGTGCCAGCAGCTCCATAGGGGGGGCCCAATACAATGAGCAGTTCTTC.

The chain joins TRBV7-9 to TRBJ1-1; D might be TRBD1 (5 bases). V lost 2 bases and J 5 bases, leaving 12 bases between the germline ends. The CDR3 is made up of 14 amino acids. The germline V gene has CDR1 SEHNR and CDR2 FQNEAQ (reference sequence). The DNA for the CDR3 is TGTGCCAGCAGCTTACGGACACTGGGGACTGAAGCTTTCTTT. The encoded protein is CASSLRTLGTEAFF.

This chain links TRBV2 with TRBJ2-3, with 12 bases aligning to TRBD2. The CDR3 has 14 residues. Trimming at V came to 7 bases and at J to 8 bases, leaving 7 bases not matched to a gene. CDR1 is SNHLY, CDR2 FYNNEI, per germline. CDR3 in DNA: TGTGCCAGCACTCCTAGCGGGGGGGCAGCTACGCAGTATTTT. As protein: CASTPSGGAATQYF.